Below are 20 T cell receptor beta chains sequenced from a single sample in a study of blood T cell repertoires in COVID-19. Sequenced by immunoSEQ multiplex PCR; TCRdb stores in-frame clones only, minus some. The sample includes 250,000 or so clones, 90% to 95% of them seen just once. Source material: PBMCs or T cells enriched from blood (not recorded which). Every receptor here comes from a human donor in a cohort exposed to, infected with or recovered from COVID-19 (not recorded which). The donor label of this sample is uncertain.

The chain uses TRBV12-5 and TRBJ1-3; tentatively, D is TRBD1 (5 bases). This CDR3 is 16 amino acids long. Germline assignment: CDR1 LGHNT and CDR2 FRNRAP. V lost 0 bases, J lost 3 bases, and 12 bases lay in between. CDR3 in DNA: TGTGCTAGTGGTTTGGTACTGGGTCAGGGTGGAAACACCATATATTTT. It specifies CASGLVLGQGGNTIYF.

The gene calls are TRBV5-1 and TRBJ1-2; 7 positions agree with TRBD1. V trimming: 0 bases; J trimming: 0 bases; junction bases outside the gene matches: 11. The germline CDR1 and CDR2 sequences are SGHRS and YFSETQ. The CDR3 is 18 residues long. CDR3 protein: CASSLAPGQSVSNYGYTF. CDR3 DNA sequence: TGCGCCAGCAGCTTGGCCCCGGGACAGTCGGTTTCTAACTATGGCTACACCTTC.

The chain recombines TRBV12-2 with TRBJ1-2; the DNA was not compared with TRBD1, the D call given in the table. TRBV12-2 constitutes a pseudogene. The CDR3 loop spans 16 amino acids. CDR3 DNA sequence: TGTGCAAGTCGCCCCTCCGGGACAGGGGGCAACTATGGCTACACCTTC. It is translated as CASRPSGTGGNYGYTF.

The V and J genes are TRBV7-8 and TRBJ1-4, with 9 bases matching TRBD1. Trimming took 3 bases from V and 7 from J; bases not matched to a gene: 6. Germline V gene data show CDR1 as SGHVS and CDR2 as FQNEAQ. This CDR3 has 15 amino acids. The CDR3 region is CASSFGTGTGEKLFF. For the CDR3, the DNA is TGTGCCAGCAGCTTCGGGACAGGGACGGGTGAAAAACTGTTTTTT.

The chain employs TRBV4-2 and TRBJ2-7, with 7 bases identical to TRBD2. Losses at the gene ends were 5 bases for V and 2 bases for J; bases not matched to a gene: 3. CDR1 LGHNA and CDR2 YNFKEQ come from the germline V gene. The CDR3 runs 13 residues. This CDR3 is CASSGLVPYEQYF. The CDR3 nucleotides are TGTGCCAGCAGCGGACTAGTGCCCTACGAGCAGTACTTC.

V usage is TRBV7-9 and J usage is TRBJ1-3; no clear D. Trimming stripped 3 bases from V and 0 bases from J, with 9 bases between. The CDR3 has 15 residues. Germline CDR1 reads SEHNR; CDR2 reads FQNEAQ (reference sequence). The CDR3 DNA is TGTGCCAGCAGCTTGGAGGCCTTCTCTGGAAACACCATATATTTT. Its protein is CASSLEAFSGNTIYF.

V usage is TRBV7-2 and J usage is TRBJ2-2, with 8 bases that match TRBD1. CDR3 length equals 13 residues. With 7 bases clipped from V and 4 bases from J, the junction kept 2 bases outside the gene matches. CDR1 and CDR2 from the germline V gene are SGHTA and FQGNSA. CDR3 nucleotide sequence: TGTGCCAGCACGGGACAGGCCACCGGGGAGCTGTTTTTT. Its translation is CASTGQATGELFF.

This clone has just one count. This chain uses TRBV19 with TRBJ1-3; 8 bases are a match to TRBD1. Trimming at V came to 5 bases and at J to 0 bases, leaving 3 bases not matched to a gene. Germline values: CDR1 LNHDA, CDR2 SQIVND (reference sequence). The CDR3 runs to 15 residues. CDR3 residues: CASSPGQGSGNTIYF. CDR3 DNA: TGTGCCAGTAGTCCCGGACAGGGCTCTGGAAACACCATATATTTT.

The V gene is TRBV11-2, the J gene TRBJ2-7; D may be TRBD1 (5 bases). This CDR3 region has 15 residues. The V end lost 1 base, the J end lost 1 base, and 11 bases lay between the germline ends. CDR1 and CDR2 from the germline V gene are SGHAT and FQNNGV. The CDR3 protein is CASSLVGAVSYEQYF. The CDR3, as DNA: TGTGCCAGCAGCTTAGTTGGGGCCGTTTCCTACGAGCAGTACTTC. Full variable domain (rest looked up from reference TRBV11-2 and TRBJ2-7): EAGVAQSPRYKIIEKRQSVAFWCNPISGHATLYWYQQILGQGPKLLIQFQNNGVVDDSQLPKDRFSAERLKGVDSTLKIQPAKLEDSAVYLCASSLVGAVSYEQYFGPGTRLTVT.

This sequence joins TRBV7-2 and TRBJ2-3; TRBD1 aligns across 7 bases. The CDR3 sequence is 15 residues long. Trimming took 6 bases from V and 5 from J; bases not matched to a gene: 11. The germline V gene encodes CDR1 SGHTA and CDR2 FQGNSA. The DNA for the CDR3 is TGTGCCAGCAGTTCACGCCTCACAGGGGAAGATACGCAGTATTTT. As protein: CASSSRLTGEDTQYF.

V usage is TRBV4-1 and J usage is TRBJ1-4; TRBD1 might be the D (5 bases). Germline CDR1 is MGHRA and CDR2 is YSYEKL. Trimming stripped 2 bases from V and 7 bases from J, with 17 bases between. The length of the CDR3 is 16 residues. The CDR3 is CASSQRESRGGEKLFF. The CDR3 region has the DNA TGCGCCAGCAGCCAAAGAGAGTCAAGGGGTGGTGAAAAACTGTTTTTT.

The chain employs TRBV10-1 and TRBJ2-1; D uncertain. CDR3 size: 12 residues. Between the trimmed V and J ends, which lost 5 bases and 7 bases, there was a span of 9 bases. Per germline, CDR1 WNHNN and CDR2 SYGVQD (reference sequence). The CDR3 nucleotides are TGCGCCAGCAGTTACAACCAAAATGAGCAGTTCTTC. It yields the protein CASSYNQNEQFF.

The chain recombines TRBV27 with TRBJ1-2; 9 nucleotides line up with TRBD1. The CDR3 is made up of 17 amino acids. The junction had 15 bases not matched to a gene; V was cut back by 6 bases and J by 4 bases. Germline CDR1 is MNHEY and CDR2 is SMNVEV (reference sequence). The CDR3 protein is CASRPGQGRLHGYGYTF. The CDR3 nucleotides are TGTGCCAGCAGACCGGGACAGGGTCGTCTTCACGGCTATGGCTACACCTTC.

The chain links TRBV10-3 to TRBJ2-5, with 7 positions matching TRBD1. The CDR3 covers 14 residues. From germline, CDR1 is ENHRY and CDR2 SYGVKD. Germline trimming cut 4 bases from V and 5 bases from J; bases unmatched to any gene: 7. The CDR3 loop is CAISVSGTAETQYF. The CDR3 DNA sequence: TGTGCCATCAGTGTCTCCGGGACAGCGGAGACCCAGTACTTC.

This rearrangement joins TRBV6-2 or TRBV6-3 to TRBJ1-2, with 9 bases identical to TRBD1. CDR3 size: 14 residues. CDR1 and CDR2 (germline): MNHEY, SVGEGT. Losses at the gene ends were 0 bases for V and 6 bases for J; bases not matched to a gene: 2. CDR3: CASSYSGQGHGYTF. The DNA of the CDR3 is TGTGCCAGCAGTTACTCGGGACAGGGACATGGCTACACCTTC.

The rearrangement joins TRBV10-3 to TRBJ2-7, with D possibly TRBD1 on 7 matching bases. The CDR3 sequence is 14 residues long. CDR1 is ENHRY and CDR2 is SYGVKD in the germline V gene. Trimming removed 8 bases at V and 3 bases at J, with 17 bases between. The CDR3 DNA reads TGTGCCATCGGAAATCCAGGGGGGCTCTACGAGCAGTACTTC. Translated: CAIGNPGGLYEQYF.

This chain links TRBV5-1 with TRBJ1-5; D is unresolved. V gave up 2 bases and J gave up 3 bases, with 18 bases separating them. Germline V lookup: CDR1 SGHRS, CDR2 YFSETQ. The CDR3 length is 17 residues. DNA for the CDR3: TGCGCCAGCAGCTTATCTCAGGCAGTCTATGACAATCAGCCCCAGCATTTT. Its protein product is CASSLSQAVYDNQPQHF. The complete variable domain, with remaining parts taken from reference TRBV5-1 and TRBJ1-5, reads KAGVTQTPRYLIKTRGQQVTLSCSPISGHRSVSWYQQTPGQGLQFLFEYFSETQRNKGNFPGRFSGRQFSNSRSEMNVSTLELGDSALYLCASSLSQAVYDNQPQHFGDGTRLSIL.

The chain combines TRBV19 with TRBJ1-6; a possible D gene is TRBD1 (6 bases). Deletions cut 5 bases from V and 10 bases from J, with 9 bases between. Germline CDR1 and CDR2: LNHDA and SQIVND (reference sequence). CDR3 size: 12 residues. Here the CDR3 reads CASSSQGSPLHF. CDR3 in DNA: TGTGCCAGTAGTTCACAGGGATCACCCCTCCACTTT.

The chain recombines TRBV4-3 with TRBJ2-7, with a possible D match to TRBD1 (7 bases). Trimming took off 0 bases at V and 6 bases at J, with 15 bases between the two ends. Per the germline V gene, CDR1 is LGHNA and CDR2 is YSLEER. The CDR3 extends over 15 amino acids. CDR3 protein: CASSQDGRGVSEQYF. As DNA, the CDR3 is TGCGCCAGCAGCCAAGATGGCAGGGGGGTCAGCGAGCAGTACTTC.

This rearrangement joins TRBV5-1 to TRBJ1-1; the D gene is possibly TRBD1 (5 bases). Trimming shortened V by 4 bases and J by 2 bases, and 21 bases separated the two germline ends. Germline CDR1 SGHRS, CDR2 YFSETQ. The CDR3 sequence is 17 residues long. The CDR3 region has the DNA TGCGCCAGCAGCCGGGAGGGGTCCCTGGGGGTTAACACTGAAGCTTTCTTT. As protein: CASSREGSLGVNTEAFF.